This TCR beta chain was observed in a study of beta chain features in type 1 diabetes. General observations from the study: In comparison with healthy donors, patients had naive, central memory and Treg TCRB repertoires that appeared more similar. Among patients with Type 1 diabetes, TCRB CDR3s were moderately but significantly shorter in every one of the four CD4+ subsets.

All of the isolated RNA was reverse transcribed, so expressed TCRB transcripts were sequenced. Sequenced by immunoSEQ multiplex PCR; TCRdb stores in-frame clones only, minus some. The sample carries about 340,000 clones, roughly 14% recorded once. The CDR3 sequence is 12 residues long. Germline V gene sequence: CDR1 ENHRY, CDR2 SYGVKD. V lost 8 bases, J lost 6 bases, and 11 bases lay in between. This clone was counted a few times. As yet, its antigen is unknown. The chain combines TRBV10-3 with TRBJ2-1; weak D call: TRBD1 (5 bases). This TCR was sampled from a woman aged 18-29 years with type 1 diabetes. Sequencing was carried out using naive CD4+ T cells from blood. The CDR3 bases are TGTGCCATCGGGAAGGGGTCCAATGAGCAGTTCTTC. It specifies CAIGKGSNEQFF.